Each of the 18 T cell receptor beta chains below was sequenced from the same sample in a study of T and B cells in COVID-19 patients. From blood, about 240-550 ng of genomic DNA served as TRB template. Multiplex PCR with BIOMED2 TRB-A/B primer pools amplified TRB rearrangements. MiXCR, applied by TCRdb to the multiplex PCR reads, yields one record per CDR3 protein. Found here are 20,000 to 25,000 distinct CDR3 sequences, under 30% of them singletons; the top ten hold 2.8%. The specimen sequenced was blood. These receptors were obtained from a human donor who had recovered from COVID-19.

The chain uses TRBV5-6 and TRBJ2-7; 9 nucleotides match TRBD2. Germline V CDR1 and CDR2: SGHDT, YYEEEE. The CDR3 loop spans 16 amino acids. V lost 2 bases to trimming and J lost 7 bases; unmatched junction nucleotides: 13. The CDR3 DNA follows: TGTGCCAGCAGCTTAAAGTCGGGACTAGCAAGACAGGAGCAGTACTTC. Encoded protein: CASSLKSGLARQEQYF. Supplemented by reference TRBV5-6 and TRBJ2-7, the full variable domain reads DAGVTQSPTHLIKTRGQQVTLRCSPKSGHDTVSWYQQALGQGPQFIFQYYEEEERQRGNFPDRFSGHQFPNYSSELNVNALLLGDSALYLCASSLKSGLARQEQYFGPGTRLTVT.

With regard to this clonotype: This may arise from a read error, as a much more abundant clone is one base away. This CDR3 is CASSIERDSRHGETQYF. DNA for the CDR3: TGTGCCAGTAGTATAGAGCGGGACAGTCGTCATGGGGAGACCCAGTACTTC. The chain links TRBV19 to TRBJ2-5, with D tentatively TRBD1 (7 bases). Trimming removed 0 bases at V and 5 bases at J, with 19 bases between. The CDR3 consists of 17 residues. The germline V gene encodes CDR1 LNHDA and CDR2 SQIVND (reference sequence).

The CDR3 coding sequence is TGTGCCAGCAGCGTTGGATTCAAGGGGGCGGTTTCACCCCTCCACTTT. It translates to CASSVGFKGAVSPLHF. The chain combines TRBV5-6 with TRBJ1-6; 7 bases map to TRBD1. V lost 4 bases, J lost 9 bases, and 13 bases stayed unmatched. The CDR3 has 16 amino acids. Germline-derived CDR1 and CDR2 are SGHDT and YYEEEE.

This clonotype has only a few counts. The germline gene is not matched at one end of the junction; a read error may be the cause. The DNA for the CDR3 is TGTGCCAGCTCACCCGGGACAGGGAAGTACAGTGAGCAGTTCTTC. This translates into CASSPGTGKYSEQFF. The chain has TRBV18 and TRBJ2-1, with 9 bases matching TRBD1. The CDR3 sequence is 15 residues long. CDR1 is KGHSH and CDR2 is LQKENI in the germline V gene.

This clonotype has only a few counts. The rearrangement links TRBV12-3 or TRBV12-4 to TRBJ2-7; TRBD1 agrees at 7 bases. The CDR3 length is 14 residues. The trim removed 4 bases at V and 5 bases at J, leaving 8 bases unmatched. The CDR3 nucleotides read TGTGCCAGCAGTTCCGGGGCAGGGGGACACGAGCAGTACTTC. Its translation is CASSSGAGGHEQYF.

This clonotype was counted only a few times. The gene calls are TRBV12-3 or TRBV12-4 and TRBJ1-5; the match to TRBD1 covers 7 bases. The CDR3 has 13 residues. J lost 5 bases, V lost 7 bases, and 5 bases had no gene match. This CDR3 reads CASTQGDDQPQHF. CDR3 in DNA: TGTGCCAGCACCCAGGGGGACGATCAGCCCCAGCATTTT.

This clonotype was observed a handful of times. The genes are TRBV27 and TRBJ1-2, with a possible D match to TRBD1 (6 bases). V lost 8 bases, J lost 3 bases, and 13 bases lay in between. CDR3 length: 13 residues. The germline gives CDR1 MNHEY, CDR2 SMNVEV (reference sequence). The CDR3 DNA is TGTGCCAGCGGGACCGGGGGCTACTATGGCTACACCTTC. It is translated as CASGTGGYYGYTF.

The chain is built from TRBV7-2 and TRBJ2-7, with 7 bases lining up with TRBD1. The V gene end was trimmed by 5 bases and the J gene end by 3 bases; junction bases not matched to a gene: 4. This CDR3 region has 13 residues. Germline lookup yields CDR1 SGHTA and CDR2 FQGNSA. CDR3 sequence: CASSRDSVYEQYF. Here the CDR3 DNA reads TGTGCCAGCAGCCGGGACAGCGTCTACGAGCAGTACTTC.

The CDR3, as DNA: TGTGCCAGTAGCCAGACTAGCGAGACCGGGGAGCTGTTTTTT. Its protein is CASSQTSETGELFF. This chain uses TRBV19 with TRBJ2-2; the match to TRBD2 covers 8 bases. V shed 6 bases, J shed 5 bases, and the junction held 5 bases outside the gene matches. The CDR3 is made up of 14 amino acids. In germline, CDR1 is LNHDA, CDR2 SQIVND (reference sequence). Combining the CDR3 with reference TRBV19 and TRBJ2-2 gives the whole variable domain DGGITQSPKYLFRKEGQNVTLSCEQNLNHDAMYWYRQDPGQGLRLIYYSQIVNDFQKGDIAEGYSVSREKKESFPLTVTSAQKNPTAFYLCASSQTSETGELFFGEGSRLTVL.

The chain employs TRBV6-5 and TRBJ2-7, with D hard to call. Germline CDR1 MNHEY, CDR2 SVGAGI. This CDR3 has 13 amino acids. The V gene lost 8 bases and the J gene lost 0 bases, with 11 bases spanning the gap. The CDR3 region has the DNA TGTGCCAGCGGGTGGGCAGGCTCCTACGAGCAGTACTTC. Its translation is CASGWAGSYEQYF.

This clonotype was detected only a few times. The chain combines TRBV19 with TRBJ1-6; D remains unclear. The CDR3 spans 13 residues. The V end lost 3 bases, the J end lost 4 bases, and 4 bases lay between the germline ends. Germline assignment: CDR1 LNHDA and CDR2 SQIVND (reference sequence). Written as DNA, the CDR3 is TGTGCCAGTAGTATTAGTTATAATTCACCCCTCCACTTT. Translating it yields CASSISYNSPLHF.

This sequence joins TRBV6-5 and TRBJ1-1, with D maybe TRBD1 (6 bases). The germline gives CDR1 MNHEY, CDR2 SVGAGI. This CDR3 contains 14 residues. V gave up 0 bases and J gave up 8 bases, with 13 bases separating them. The CDR3 sequence: CASSYSAAGQEAFF. The CDR3 nucleotides read TGTGCCAGCAGTTACTCCGCAGCGGGACAAGAAGCTTTCTTT.

The chain carries TRBV30 and TRBJ1-1; D remains ambiguous. V was cut by 3 bases and J by 1 base, with 12 bases left in between. The CDR3 runs to 14 residues. The germline gives CDR1 GTSNPN, CDR2 SVGIG (reference sequence). The CDR3 nucleotides read TGTGCCTGGAGAATTTTTGGAGGGAACACTGAAGCTTTCTTT. Translating it yields CAWRIFGGNTEAFF.

The chain joins TRBV20-1 to TRBJ1-1, with 7 bases identical to TRBD1. CDR3 length: 13 residues. V trimming: 5 bases; J trimming: 1 base; junction bases outside the gene matches: 4. Germline lookup yields CDR1 DFQATT and CDR2 SNEGSKA (reference sequence). In nucleotides, the CDR3 is TGCAGTGCTCGGACAGGACCGAACACTGAAGCTTTCTTT. It yields the protein CSARTGPNTEAFF.

This clonotype was found a few times. The V call is TRBV6-5, the J call TRBJ2-5; 8 bases match TRBD1. This CDR3 is 15 amino acids long. Germline V gene data show CDR1 as MNHEY and CDR2 as SVGAGI. Trimming took 10 bases from V and 5 from J; bases not matched to a gene: 15. CDR3 sequence: CATADRANLRETQYF. As DNA, the CDR3 is TGTGCCACCGCGGACAGGGCTAACCTTCGGGAGACCCAGTACTTC.

This clonotype rates as medium-sized (0.01 to 0.1%). V gene TRBV29-1 combines with J gene TRBJ2-7; D unresolved. The CDR3 totals 13 residues. Germline V lookup: CDR1 SQVTM, CDR2 ANQGSEA. V was cut by 6 bases and J by 1 base, with 13 bases left in between. The CDR3 sequence is CSVGDRWSYEQYF. CDR3 coding DNA: TGCAGCGTGGGTGACCGGTGGTCCTACGAGCAGTACTTC.

This chain connects TRBV15 to TRBJ1-2; the match to TRBD1 covers 7 bases. This CDR3 spans 14 amino acids. Germline assignment: CDR1 LNHNV and CDR2 YYDKDF (reference sequence). The V and J ends lost 3 bases and 2 bases, in that order; junction bases with no gene match: 3. CDR3 in DNA: TGTGCCACCAGCAGGACGACAGGGAACTATGGCTACACCTTC. Encoded protein: CATSRTTGNYGYTF.

The J gene is TRBJ2-1, the V gene TRBV12-3 or TRBV12-4; 7 nucleotides match TRBD2. Trimming took 6 bases from V and 10 from J; bases not matched to a gene: 21. This CDR3 has 17 amino acids. The CDR3 DNA follows: TGTGCCAGCAGAACTACCCCCGGGGGAGGGTCGAGTCGGGAGCAGTTCTTC. This sequence encodes CASRTTPGGGSSREQFF.